A single sample gave rise to the 14 T cell receptor beta chains below, sequenced in a study of blood T cell repertoires in COVID-19 (TCRdb year 2020). Receptor libraries were prepared by the immunoSEQ multiplex PCR assay. In TCRdb, the immuneACCESS table is reduced to in-frame sequences with V and J assigned. These tables do not hold every clone; where another copy was compared, an unresolved V gene accounts for under half, and the others remain unexplained. The sample table shows 190,000 or so clones, and more than 80% are seen once. The ten most abundant clones make up over 7% of the sample. The sample taken for sequencing was PBMCs or T cells enriched from blood (not recorded which). All receptors derive from a young woman who had recovered from COVID-19.

The chain links TRBV30 to TRBJ2-7, with a weak D call TRBD2 (5 bases). This CDR3 region has 13 residues. Germline CDR1 reads GTSNPN; CDR2 reads SVGIG (reference sequence). Trimming took 7 bases from V and 3 from J, leaving 16 bases between them. The CDR3 spells CALTIDRGYEQYF. The CDR3 DNA reads TGTGCCTTAACCATTGATCGGGGCTACGAGCAGTACTTC.

This chain uses TRBV2 with TRBJ2-5; D is possibly TRBD1 (6 bases). V dropped 4 bases and J dropped 5 bases, with 8 bases sitting between them. Germline V gene data show CDR1 as SNHLY and CDR2 as FYNNEI. The CDR3 is made up of 12 amino acids. CDR3 amino acids: CASSVRGETQYF. DNA for the CDR3: TGTGCCAGCAGTGTCAGGGGTGAGACCCAGTACTTC.

In nucleotides, the CDR3 is TGTGCCAGCATCTTAGTCCCCACGGGTATCGGCGAGCAGTACTTC. Translating gives CASILVPTGIGEQYF. The V and J genes are TRBV2 and TRBJ2-7; no clear D gene. The length of the CDR3 is 15 residues. Trimming took off 7 bases at V and 6 bases at J, with 22 bases between the two ends. Germline CDR1 is SNHLY and CDR2 is FYNNEI.

The gene calls are TRBV7-6 and TRBJ2-2; D not certain. Between the trimmed V and J ends, which lost 3 bases and 2 bases, there was a span of 4 bases. Germline-derived CDR1 and CDR2 are SGHVS and FNYEAQ. CDR3 length: 13 amino acids. The CDR3 here is CASSLTNTGELFF. The DNA of the CDR3 is TGTGCCAGCAGCTTGACTAACACCGGGGAGCTGTTTTTT.

The V gene is TRBV5-1, the J gene TRBJ2-3; 11 bases agree with TRBD1. The junction had 9 bases not matched to a gene; V was cut back by 4 bases and J by 5 bases. Germline CDR1 reads SGHRS; CDR2 reads YFSETQ. CDR3 length equals 16 residues. For the CDR3, the DNA is TGCGCCAGCAGCCTGGAGGGGACAGGGGGAGTAGATACGCAGTATTTT. This gives the protein CASSLEGTGGVDTQYF.

This sequence joins TRBV19 and TRBJ1-1; maybe TRBD1 (5 bases). V was pared by 1 base and J by 4 bases, with 16 bases between. CDR3 length: 16 residues. Germline CDR1 and CDR2: LNHDA and SQIVND (reference sequence). CDR3 sequence: CASSIGQGRRSTEAFF. CDR3 coding DNA: TGTGCCAGTAGTATAGGTCAGGGTAGAAGGAGCACTGAAGCTTTCTTT.

The J gene is TRBJ1-6, the V gene TRBV2, with TRBD1 identical over 7 bases. Trimming cost V 10 bases and J 7 bases; bases outside gene matches: 7. The CDR3 totals 13 residues. Germline V lookup: CDR1 SNHLY, CDR2 FYNNEI. DNA for the CDR3: TGTGCCACCCGGGACAGACTCAATTCACCCCTCCACTTT. This gives the protein CATRDRLNSPLHF.

V is TRBV11-2 and J is TRBJ1-1; weak D call: TRBD1 (6 bases). The germline gives CDR1 SGHAT, CDR2 FQNNGV. This CDR3 spans 13 amino acids. Between the trimmed V and J ends, which lost 6 bases and 7 bases, there was a span of 15 bases. CDR3 sequence (DNA): TGTGCCAGCAGTTACAGACGGACAGATGAAGCTTTCTTT. This translates into CASSYRRTDEAFF.

The chain joins TRBV4-1 to TRBJ2-7; TRBD1 matches at 7 bases. The CDR3 has 21 residues. CDR1 is MGHRA, CDR2 YSYEKL, per germline. V dropped 0 bases and J dropped 3; count of bases not matched to a gene: 23. CDR3 loop: CASSQEAPPGQKALLHYEQYF. CDR3 DNA: TGCGCCAGCAGCCAAGAGGCCCCTCCGGGACAGAAAGCCTTACTTCACTACGAGCAGTACTTC.

The J gene is TRBJ2-5, the V gene TRBV10-2, with 9 bases matching TRBD1. Germline V gene data show CDR1 as WSHSY and CDR2 as SAAADI. Trimming took 6 bases from V and 2 from J; bases not matched to a gene: 7. This CDR3 comprises 15 residues. In DNA form, the CDR3 reads TGCGCCAGCAGGGGGGACAGGGTGGGGCAAGAGACCCAGTACTTC. Translated: CASRGDRVGQETQYF.

The CDR3 sequence: CASSLTGMNTEAFF. The DNA of the CDR3 is TGTGCCAGCAGCTTAACGGGGATGAACACTGAAGCTTTCTTT. The chain joins TRBV7-2 to TRBJ1-1, with no clear D. The CDR3 loop spans 14 amino acids. The V end was cut by 2 bases, the J end by 0 bases, with 7 bases between. Germline CDR1 SGHTA, CDR2 FQGNSA.

The chain has TRBV6-5 and TRBJ1-1; unclear D gene. The germline gives CDR1 MNHEY, CDR2 SVGAGI. The V and J ends lost 6 bases and 4 bases respectively, with 9 bases between them. The CDR3 is made up of 12 amino acids. DNA for the CDR3: TGTGCCAGCAGCCCAGAGGGCACTGAAGCTTTCTTT. This sequence encodes CASSPEGTEAFF.

The chain is built from TRBV7-9 and TRBJ2-1; a possible D gene is TRBD1 (5 bases). Germline V gives CDR1 SEHNR, CDR2 FQNEAQ (reference sequence). Deletions cut 5 bases from V and 0 bases from J, with 11 bases between. The CDR3 sequence is 15 residues long. The CDR3 spells CASSPTVSSYNEQFF. The DNA of the CDR3 is TGTGCCAGCAGCCCGACAGTGAGCTCCTACAATGAGCAGTTCTTC.

The CDR3 loop is CASSQANTGELFF. The CDR3 nucleotides are TGTGCCAGCAGCCAGGCGAACACCGGGGAGCTGTTTTTT. The chain is built from TRBV6-4 and TRBJ2-2; D unresolved. The CDR3 totals 13 residues. The ends were cut back, 6 bases at V and 0 bases at J, with 5 bases in the middle. Per the germline V gene, CDR1 is MRHNA and CDR2 is SNTAGT.